This T cell receptor beta chain was sequenced during a study of CD8 T cells in ankylosing spondylitis. General study results and limits: As for the disease-linked clones, they showed a CD8+ phenotype and occurred at relatively low frequencies in peripheral blood.

CDR3 length: 13 amino acids. The V gene lost 5 bases and the J gene lost 6 bases, with 16 bases spanning the gap. Germline CDR1 is DFQATT and CDR2 is SNEGSKA (reference sequence). This clonotype was found many times. Its target is not known. Construction of TCR beta libraries was performed using quantitative 5'-RACE with molecular barcodes. TCRdb analysed the 5' RACE reads with MiXCR anew, one entry per CDR3 protein. The table records a few hundred thousand distinct CDR3 sequences, roughly 10% of them present only once. The chain is built from TRBV20-1 and TRBJ1-2; maybe TRBD1 (5 bases). Sequencing was performed on blood, either unsorted or a sorted T cell fraction (not recorded which). The receptor was derived from a male donor with ankylosing spondylitis or in good health (not recorded which). CDR3 loop: CSAPGLLGDGYTF. In DNA form, the CDR3 reads TGCAGTGCTCCGGGACTCCTAGGGGATGGCTACACCTTC.